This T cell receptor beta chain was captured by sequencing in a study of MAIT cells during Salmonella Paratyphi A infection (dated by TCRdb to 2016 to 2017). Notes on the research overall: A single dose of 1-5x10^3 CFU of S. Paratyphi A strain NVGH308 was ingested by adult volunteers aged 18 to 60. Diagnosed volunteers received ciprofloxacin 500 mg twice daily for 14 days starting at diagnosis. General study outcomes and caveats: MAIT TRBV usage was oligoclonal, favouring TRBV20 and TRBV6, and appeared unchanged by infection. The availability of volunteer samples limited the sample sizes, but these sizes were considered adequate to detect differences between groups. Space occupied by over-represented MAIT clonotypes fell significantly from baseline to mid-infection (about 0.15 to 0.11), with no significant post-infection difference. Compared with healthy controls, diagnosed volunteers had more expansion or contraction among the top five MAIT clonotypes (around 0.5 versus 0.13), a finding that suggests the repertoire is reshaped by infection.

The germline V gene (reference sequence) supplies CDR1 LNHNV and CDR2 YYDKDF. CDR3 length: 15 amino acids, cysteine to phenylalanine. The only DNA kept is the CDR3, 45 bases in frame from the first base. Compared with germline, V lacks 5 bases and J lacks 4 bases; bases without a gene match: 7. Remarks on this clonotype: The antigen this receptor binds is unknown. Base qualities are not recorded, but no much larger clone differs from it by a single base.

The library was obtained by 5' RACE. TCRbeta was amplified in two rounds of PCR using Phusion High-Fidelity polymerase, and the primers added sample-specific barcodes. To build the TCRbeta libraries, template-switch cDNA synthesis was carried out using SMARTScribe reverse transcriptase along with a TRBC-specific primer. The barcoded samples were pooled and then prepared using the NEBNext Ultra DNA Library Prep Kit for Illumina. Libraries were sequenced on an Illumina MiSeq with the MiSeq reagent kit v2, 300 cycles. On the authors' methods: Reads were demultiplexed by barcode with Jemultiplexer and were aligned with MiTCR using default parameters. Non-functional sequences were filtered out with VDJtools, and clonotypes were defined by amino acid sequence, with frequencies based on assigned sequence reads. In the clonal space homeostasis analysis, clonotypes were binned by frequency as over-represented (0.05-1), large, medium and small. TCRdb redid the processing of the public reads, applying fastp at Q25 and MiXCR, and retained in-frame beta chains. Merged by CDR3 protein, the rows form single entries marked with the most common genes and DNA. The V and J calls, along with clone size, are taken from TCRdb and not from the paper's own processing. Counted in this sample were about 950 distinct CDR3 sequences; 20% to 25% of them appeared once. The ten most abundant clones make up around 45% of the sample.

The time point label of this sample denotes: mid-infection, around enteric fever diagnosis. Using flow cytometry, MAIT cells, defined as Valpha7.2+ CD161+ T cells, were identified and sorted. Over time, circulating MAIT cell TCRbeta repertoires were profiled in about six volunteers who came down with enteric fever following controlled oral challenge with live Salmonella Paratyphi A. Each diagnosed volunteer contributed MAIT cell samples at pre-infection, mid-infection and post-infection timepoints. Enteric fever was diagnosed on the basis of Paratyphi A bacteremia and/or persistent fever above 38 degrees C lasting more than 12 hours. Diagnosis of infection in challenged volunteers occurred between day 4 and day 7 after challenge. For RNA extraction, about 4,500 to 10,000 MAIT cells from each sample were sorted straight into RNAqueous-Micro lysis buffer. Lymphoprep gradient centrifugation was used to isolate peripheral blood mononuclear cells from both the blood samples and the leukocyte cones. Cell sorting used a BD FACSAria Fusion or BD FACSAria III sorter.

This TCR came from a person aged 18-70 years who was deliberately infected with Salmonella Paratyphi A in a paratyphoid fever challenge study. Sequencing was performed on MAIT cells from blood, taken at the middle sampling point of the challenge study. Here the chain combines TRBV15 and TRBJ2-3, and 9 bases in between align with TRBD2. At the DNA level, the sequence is TGTGCCACCAGCCTTAGCGGGGGTGGCCCAGATACGCAGTATTTT. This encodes CATSLSGGGPDTQYF.